The clone carrying this T cell receptor beta chain was seen repeatedly, ten times or more. What it recognizes is unknown. The CDR3 is made up of 15 amino acids. CDR1 and CDR2 (germline): MNHNS, SASEGT. J was trimmed by 0 bases and V by 3 bases; bases with no gene match: 3. The sample belongs to a study of T cells after yellow fever vaccination. Broader study findings: Repertoires obtained by FACS sorting could include abundant clonotypes that entered as contaminants from the bulk population. Post-booster repertoires again held most primary-vaccination clones (about 96% CD4, roughly 88% CD8).

5'RACE template switching added a universal primer site and UMIs to TCR cDNA. TCRdb reprocessed the 5' RACE reads via MiXCR and lists one record per CDR3 protein. The data hold about 250,000 distinct CDR3 sequences, with 3.6% observed a single time. The chain recombines TRBV6-1 with TRBJ1-2; 8 nucleotides align to TRBD1. This material consisted of PBMCs, taken 15 days after the yellow fever booster vaccination. The receptor was isolated from a man between 18 and 29 years old who received the YFV17D yellow fever vaccine. In nucleotides, the CDR3 is TGTGCCAGCAGTGAGACAGGGGCAACTAACTATGGCTACACCTTC. Translating gives CASSETGATNYGYTF.